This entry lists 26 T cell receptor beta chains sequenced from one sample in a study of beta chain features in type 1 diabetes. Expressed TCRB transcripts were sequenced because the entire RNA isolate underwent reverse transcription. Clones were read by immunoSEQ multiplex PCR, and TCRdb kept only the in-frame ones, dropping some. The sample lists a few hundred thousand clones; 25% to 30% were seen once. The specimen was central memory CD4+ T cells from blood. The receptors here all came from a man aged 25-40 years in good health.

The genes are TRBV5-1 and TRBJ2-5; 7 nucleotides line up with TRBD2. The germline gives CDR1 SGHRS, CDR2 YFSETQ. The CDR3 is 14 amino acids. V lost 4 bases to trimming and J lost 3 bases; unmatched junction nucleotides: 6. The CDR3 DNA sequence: TGCGCCAGCAGCACGGAGGGAGGGAAAGAGACCCAGTACTTC. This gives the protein CASSTEGGKETQYF.

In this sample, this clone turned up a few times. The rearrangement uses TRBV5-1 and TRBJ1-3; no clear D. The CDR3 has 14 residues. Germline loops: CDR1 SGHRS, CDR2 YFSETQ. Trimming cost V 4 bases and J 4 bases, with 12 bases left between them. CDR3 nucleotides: TGCGCCAGCAGCACGGGAGGGCTCGGAAACACCATATATTTT. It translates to CASSTGGLGNTIYF.

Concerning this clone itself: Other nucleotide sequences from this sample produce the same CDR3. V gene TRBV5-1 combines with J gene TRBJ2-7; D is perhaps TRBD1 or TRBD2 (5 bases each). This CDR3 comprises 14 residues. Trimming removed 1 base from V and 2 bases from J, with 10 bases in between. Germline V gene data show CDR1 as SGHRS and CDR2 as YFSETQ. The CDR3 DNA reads TGCGCCAGCAGCTTGTCGCCGGGACCCTACGAGCAGTACTTC. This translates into CASSLSPGPYEQYF.

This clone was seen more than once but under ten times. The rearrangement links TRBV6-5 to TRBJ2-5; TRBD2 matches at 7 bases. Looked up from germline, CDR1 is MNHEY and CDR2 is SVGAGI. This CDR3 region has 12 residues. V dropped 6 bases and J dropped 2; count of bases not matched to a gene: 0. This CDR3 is CASSGGQETQYF. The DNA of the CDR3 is TGTGCCAGCAGCGGGGGGCAAGAGACCCAGTACTTC.

The CDR3 spells CASSPVLGSYEQYF. In nucleotides, the CDR3 is TGTGCCAGCAGCCCAGTACTAGGATCGTACGAGCAGTACTTC. The rearrangement links TRBV14 to TRBJ2-7; D may be TRBD2 (5 bases). Trimming left V 4 bases short and J 4 bases short, with 14 bases between. The CDR3 extends over 14 amino acids. In germline, CDR1 is SGHDN, CDR2 FVKESK. The variable domain in full, completed from reference TRBV14 and TRBJ2-7, reads EAGVTQFPSHSVIEKGQTVTLRCDPISGHDNLYWYRRVMGKEIKFLLHFVKESKQDESGMPNNRFLAERTGGTYSTLKVQPAELEDSGVYFCASSPVLGSYEQYFGPGTRLTVT.

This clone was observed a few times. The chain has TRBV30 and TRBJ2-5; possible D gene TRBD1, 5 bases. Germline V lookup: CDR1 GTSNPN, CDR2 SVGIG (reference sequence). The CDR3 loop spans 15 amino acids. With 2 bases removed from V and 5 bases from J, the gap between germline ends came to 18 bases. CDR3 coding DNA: TGTGCCTGGAGTTCCCCCAGGGTAGACGCGGAGACCCAGTACTTC. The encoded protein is CAWSSPRVDAETQYF.

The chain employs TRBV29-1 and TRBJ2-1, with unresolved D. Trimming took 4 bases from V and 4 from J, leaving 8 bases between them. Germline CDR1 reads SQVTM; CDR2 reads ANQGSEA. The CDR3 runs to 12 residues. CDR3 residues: CSVGRVYNEQFF. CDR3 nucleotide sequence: TGCAGCGTTGGAAGAGTTTACAATGAGCAGTTCTTC.

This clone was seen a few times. CDR3 in amino acids: CASSPPNGRNQETQYF. The CDR3 coding sequence is TGTGCCAGCTCACCACCTAATGGACGGAATCAAGAGACCCAGTACTTC. V is TRBV18 and J is TRBJ2-5; no firm D call. Germline lookup yields CDR1 KGHSH and CDR2 LQKENI. This CDR3 contains 16 residues. Trimming removed 0 bases from V and 2 bases from J, with 13 bases in between. Combining the CDR3 with reference TRBV18 and TRBJ2-5 gives the whole variable domain NAGVMQNPRHLVRRRGQEARLRCSPMKGHSHVYWYRQLPEEGLKFMVYLQKENIIDESGMPKERFSAEFPKEGPSILRIQQVVRGDSAAYFCASSPPNGRNQETQYFGPGTRLLVL.

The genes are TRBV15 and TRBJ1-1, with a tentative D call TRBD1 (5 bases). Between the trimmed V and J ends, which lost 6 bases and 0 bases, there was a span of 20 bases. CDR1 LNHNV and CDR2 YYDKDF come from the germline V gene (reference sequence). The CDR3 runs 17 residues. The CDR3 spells CATRNPRGSEMNTEAFF. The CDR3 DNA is TGTGCCACCAGAAACCCTCGGGGGTCTGAGATGAACACTGAAGCTTTCTTT.

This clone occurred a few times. In nucleotides, the CDR3 is TGTGCCAGCAGTGAAGGCAGGGCCGGGGAGACCCAGTACTTC. It yields the protein CASSEGRAGETQYF. This rearrangement joins TRBV6-1 to TRBJ2-5; possible D gene TRBD1, 5 bases. Trimming pared 1 base from V and 5 bases from J, leaving 11 bases between. The CDR3 extends over 14 amino acids. Germline CDR1 MNHNS, CDR2 SASEGT.

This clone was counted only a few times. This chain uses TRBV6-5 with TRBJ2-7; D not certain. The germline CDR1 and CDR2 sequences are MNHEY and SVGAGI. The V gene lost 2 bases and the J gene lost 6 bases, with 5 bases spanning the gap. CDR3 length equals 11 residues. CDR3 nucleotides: TGTGCCAGCAGTTACCGGAGCGAGCAGTACTTC. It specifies CASSYRSEQYF.

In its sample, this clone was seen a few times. CDR3 coding DNA: TGTGCCAGCAGCCCCGTGTCCGATGAGCAGTTCTTC. Amino acid sequence: CASSPVSDEQFF. This chain joins TRBV7-9 and TRBJ2-1; D gene uncertain. V lost 5 bases and J lost 8, with 10 bases in between. CDR3 length: 12 amino acids. CDR1 SEHNR and CDR2 FQNEAQ come from the germline V gene (reference sequence).

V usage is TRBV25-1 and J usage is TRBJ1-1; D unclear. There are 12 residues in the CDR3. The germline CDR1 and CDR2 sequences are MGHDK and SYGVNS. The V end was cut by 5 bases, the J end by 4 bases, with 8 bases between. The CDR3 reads CASSRAGTEAFF. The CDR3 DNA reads TGTGCCAGCAGTAGGGCGGGCACTGAAGCTTTCTTT. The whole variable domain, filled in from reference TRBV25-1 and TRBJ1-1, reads EADIYQTPRYLVIGTGKKITLECSQTMGHDKMYWYQQDPGMELHLIHYSYGVNSTEKGDLSSESTVSRIRTEHFPLTLESARPSHTSQYLCASSRAGTEAFFGQGTRLTVV.

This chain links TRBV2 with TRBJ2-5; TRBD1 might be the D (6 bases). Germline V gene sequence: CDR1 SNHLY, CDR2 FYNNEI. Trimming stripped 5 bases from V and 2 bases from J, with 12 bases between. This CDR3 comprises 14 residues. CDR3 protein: CASSPDRYQETQYF. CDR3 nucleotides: TGTGCCAGCAGTCCTGACAGGTATCAAGAGACCCAGTACTTC.

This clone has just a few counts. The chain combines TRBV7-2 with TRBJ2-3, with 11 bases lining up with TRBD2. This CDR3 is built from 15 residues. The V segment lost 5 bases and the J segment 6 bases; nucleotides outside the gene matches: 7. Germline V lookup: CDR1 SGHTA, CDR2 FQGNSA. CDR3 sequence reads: CASSPRTSGSDTQYF. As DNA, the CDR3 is TGTGCCAGCAGCCCTCGGACTAGCGGGTCTGATACGCAGTATTTT.

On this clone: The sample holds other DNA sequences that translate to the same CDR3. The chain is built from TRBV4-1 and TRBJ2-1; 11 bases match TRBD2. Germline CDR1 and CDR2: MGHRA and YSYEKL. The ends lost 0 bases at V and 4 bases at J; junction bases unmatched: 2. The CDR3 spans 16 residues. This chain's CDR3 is CASSQDRTSGYNEQFF. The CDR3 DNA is TGCGCCAGCAGCCAAGATAGGACTAGCGGGTACAATGAGCAGTTCTTC.

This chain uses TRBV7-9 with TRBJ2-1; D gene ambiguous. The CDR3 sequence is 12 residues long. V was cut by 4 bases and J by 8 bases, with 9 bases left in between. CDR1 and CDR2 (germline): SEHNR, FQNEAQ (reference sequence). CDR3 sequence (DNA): TGTGCCAGCAGCTCCGGGTGGCATGAGCAGTTCTTC. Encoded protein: CASSSGWHEQFF. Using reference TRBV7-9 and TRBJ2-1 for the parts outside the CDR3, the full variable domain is DTGVSQNPRHKITKRGQNVTFRCDPISEHNRLYWYRQTLGQGPEFLTYFQNEAQLEKSRLLSDRFSAERPKGSFSTLEIQRTEQGDSAMYLCASSSGWHEQFFGPGTRLTVL.

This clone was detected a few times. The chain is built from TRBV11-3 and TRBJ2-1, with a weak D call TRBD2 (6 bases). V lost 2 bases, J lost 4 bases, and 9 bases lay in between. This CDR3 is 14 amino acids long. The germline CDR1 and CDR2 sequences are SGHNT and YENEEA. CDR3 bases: TGTGCCAGCAGCTTAAATAGCGGTTACAATGAGCAGTTCTTC. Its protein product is CASSLNSGYNEQFF.

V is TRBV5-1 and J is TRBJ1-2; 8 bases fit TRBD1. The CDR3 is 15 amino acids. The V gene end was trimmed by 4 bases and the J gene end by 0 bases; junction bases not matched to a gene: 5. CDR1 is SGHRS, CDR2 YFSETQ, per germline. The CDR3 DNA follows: TGCGCCAGCAGCGTAGGACAGGGCGCTAACTATGGCTACACCTTC. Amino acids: CASSVGQGANYGYTF.

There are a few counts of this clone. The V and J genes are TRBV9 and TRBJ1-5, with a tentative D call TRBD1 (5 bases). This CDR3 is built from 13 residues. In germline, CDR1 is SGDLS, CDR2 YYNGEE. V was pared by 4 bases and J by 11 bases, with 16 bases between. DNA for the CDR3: TGTGCCAGCAGCCCCTCCGCGGGGGGTTCCCAGCATTTT. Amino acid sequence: CASSPSAGGSQHF.

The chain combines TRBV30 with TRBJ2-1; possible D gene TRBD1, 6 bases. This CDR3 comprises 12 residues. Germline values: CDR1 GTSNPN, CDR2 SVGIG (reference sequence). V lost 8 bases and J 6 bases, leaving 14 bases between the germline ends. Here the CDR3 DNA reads TGTGCCCGGCGACAGGCCTCCAATGAGCAGTTCTTC. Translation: CARRQASNEQFF. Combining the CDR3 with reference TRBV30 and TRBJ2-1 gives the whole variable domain SQTIHQWPATLVQPVGSPLSLECTVEGTSNPNLYWYRQAAGRGLQLLFYSVGIGQISSEVPQNLSASRPQDRQFILSSKKLLLSDSGFYLCARRQASNEQFFGPGTRLTVL.

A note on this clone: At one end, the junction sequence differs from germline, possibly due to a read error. CDR3 sequence reads: CATTRQGDFYNEQFF. For the CDR3, the DNA is TGTGCCACCACCAGACAGGGGGACTTTTACAATGAGCAGTTCTTC. The chain is built from TRBV15 and TRBJ2-1; TRBD1 aligns across 9 bases. Germline V gene data show CDR1 as LNHNV and CDR2 as YYDKDF (reference sequence). This CDR3 contains 15 residues.

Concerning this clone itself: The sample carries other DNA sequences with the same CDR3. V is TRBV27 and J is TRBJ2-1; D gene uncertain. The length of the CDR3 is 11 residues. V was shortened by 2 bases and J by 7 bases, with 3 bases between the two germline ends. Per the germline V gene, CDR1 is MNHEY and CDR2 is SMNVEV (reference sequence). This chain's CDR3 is CASSLRNEQFF. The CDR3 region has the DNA TGTGCCAGCAGTTTACGGAATGAGCAGTTCTTC.

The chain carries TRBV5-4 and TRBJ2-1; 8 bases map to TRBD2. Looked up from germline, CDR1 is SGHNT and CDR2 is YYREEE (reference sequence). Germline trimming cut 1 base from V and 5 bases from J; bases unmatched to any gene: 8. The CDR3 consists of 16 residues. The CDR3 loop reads CASSLMASGSNNEQFF. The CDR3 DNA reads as TGTGCCAGCAGCTTGATGGCTAGCGGGTCGAACAATGAGCAGTTCTTC.

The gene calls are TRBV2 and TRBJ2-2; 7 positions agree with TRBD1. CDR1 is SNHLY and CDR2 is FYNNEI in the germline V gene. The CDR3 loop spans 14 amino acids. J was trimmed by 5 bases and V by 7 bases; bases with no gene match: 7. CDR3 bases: TGTGCCAGCAAGGGGGCGGTTTTAACCGGGGAGCTGTTTTTT. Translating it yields CASKGAVLTGELFF.

The CDR3 DNA reads as TGTGCTAGTGGAGGAATCTATGGCTACACCTTC. Its translation: CASGGIYGYTF. This chain connects TRBV12-5 to TRBJ1-2; D unclear. Looked up from germline, CDR1 is LGHNT and CDR2 is FRNRAP. The CDR3 totals 11 residues. Trimming left V 6 bases short and J 4 bases short, with 6 bases between.